This T cell receptor (beta chain) appears in the sequencing data of a study of cytomegalovirus exposure and HLA in healthy donors. Measured with immunoSEQ multiplex PCR; TCRdb has only the in-frame clones, and not every one. The sample includes about 47,000 clones, roughly nine tenths seen only once; the top ten take 5.6%. The CDR3 spans 13 residues. Germline V gene lookup returns CDR1 MGHRA and CDR2 YSYEKL. Trimming pared 4 bases from V and 0 bases from J, leaving 6 bases between. The sequenced sample consisted of PBMCs. The sequence came from a man aged 18 to 30 in good health and CMV-seronegative. The rearrangement links TRBV4-1 to TRBJ2-5; a possible D gene is TRBD1 (5 bases). The CDR3 DNA reads as TGCGCCAGCAGCCGGGGCGACCAAGAGACCCAGTACTTC. Translation: CASSRGDQETQYF.